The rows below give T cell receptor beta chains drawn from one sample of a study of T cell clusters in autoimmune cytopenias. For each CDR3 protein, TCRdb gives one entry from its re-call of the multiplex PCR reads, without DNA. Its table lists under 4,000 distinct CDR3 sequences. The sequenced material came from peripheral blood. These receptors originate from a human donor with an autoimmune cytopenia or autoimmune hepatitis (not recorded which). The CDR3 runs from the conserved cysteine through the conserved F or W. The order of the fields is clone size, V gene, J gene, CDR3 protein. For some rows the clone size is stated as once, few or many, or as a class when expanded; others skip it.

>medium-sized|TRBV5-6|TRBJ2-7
CASSSGGFEQYF
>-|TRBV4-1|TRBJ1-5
CASSPTDREGQPQHF
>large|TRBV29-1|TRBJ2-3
CSVVRTDTQYF
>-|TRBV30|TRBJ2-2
CAWRDPSGGRTGELFF
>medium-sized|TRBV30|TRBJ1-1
CAWMRLRGSTEAFF
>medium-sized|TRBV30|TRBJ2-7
CAWSTGQGSHEQYF
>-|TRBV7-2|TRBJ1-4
CASSRSAGWEEKLFF
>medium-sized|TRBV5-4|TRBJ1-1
CACGGQFTEAFF
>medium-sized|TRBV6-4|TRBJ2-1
CASSDDSRKQFF
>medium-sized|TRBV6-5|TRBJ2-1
CASSRPGSYNEQFF
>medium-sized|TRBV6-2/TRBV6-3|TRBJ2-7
CASSYPGSSYEQYF
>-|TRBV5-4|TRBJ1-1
CASSLGLDSLNTEAFF
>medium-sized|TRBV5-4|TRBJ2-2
CASSGLYTGELFF
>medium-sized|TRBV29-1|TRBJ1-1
CSVHLGRTNTEAFF
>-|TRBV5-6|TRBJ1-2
CASSLRVWYGYTF
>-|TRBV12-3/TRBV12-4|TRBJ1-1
CASSFWGTTEAFF
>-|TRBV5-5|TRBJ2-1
CARSTGPNEQFF
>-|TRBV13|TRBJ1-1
CASRRQGAANTEAFF
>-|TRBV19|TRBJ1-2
CASSPSRANYGYTF
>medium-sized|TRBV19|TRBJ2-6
CASSIKGVLSGANVLTF
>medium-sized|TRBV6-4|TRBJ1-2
CASSAGPGNYGYTF
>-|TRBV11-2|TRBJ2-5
CASSLDWTSGRQETQYF
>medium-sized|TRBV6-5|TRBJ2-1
CASSYLGNEQFF